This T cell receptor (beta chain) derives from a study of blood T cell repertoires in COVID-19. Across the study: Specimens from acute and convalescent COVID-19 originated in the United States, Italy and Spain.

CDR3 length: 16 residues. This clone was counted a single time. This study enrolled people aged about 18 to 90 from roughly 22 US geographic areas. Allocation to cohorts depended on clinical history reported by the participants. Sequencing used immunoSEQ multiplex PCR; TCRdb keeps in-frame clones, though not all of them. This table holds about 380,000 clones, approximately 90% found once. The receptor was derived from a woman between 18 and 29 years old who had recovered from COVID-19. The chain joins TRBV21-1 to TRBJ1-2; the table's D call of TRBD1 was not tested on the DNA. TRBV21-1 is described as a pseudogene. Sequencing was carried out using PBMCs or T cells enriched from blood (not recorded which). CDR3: CASSPHDRVGNYGYTF. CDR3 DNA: TGTGCCAGCAGCCCGCACGACAGGGTTGGGAACTATGGCTACACCTTC.